This T cell receptor (beta chain) was sequenced in a study of cytomegalovirus exposure and HLA in healthy donors. In the study overall: The 666 first-cohort repertoires shared a platform with the 120 or so validation repertoires, as reported in a later analysis. Study results and caveats: The listing of roughly 160 TCR beta chains classed them as cytomegalovirus-associated.

The CDR3 has 17 amino acids. Germline V gives CDR1 LNHDA, CDR2 SQIVND (reference sequence). V dropped 9 bases and J dropped 0; count of bases not matched to a gene: 14. The donors were members of the validation cohort, which comprised about 130 subjects and was separate from the first cohort of several hundred subjects. This clone was seen a single time. Its matching antigen is unknown. Sequenced by immunoSEQ multiplex PCR; TCRdb stores in-frame clones only, minus some. The data hold approximately 160,000 clones, with 89% observed a single time. The sequenced material came from PBMCs. The clonotype was recovered from a woman between 18 and 29 years old in good health and CMV-seropositive. This chain joins TRBV19 and TRBJ1-5, with 7 positions matching TRBD1. CDR3 bases: TGTGCCAGCTCTCAAATTCCGGGACAGCGTAGCAATCAGCCCCAGCATTTT. Protein sequence: CASSQIPGQRSNQPQHF.